This T cell receptor (beta chain) was captured in a study of blood T cell repertoires in COVID-19. Study details: The United States, Italy and Spain supplied acute and convalescent COVID-19 samples. T cells, B-cell-depleted T cells, or PBMCs provided the cDNA or gDNA that served as material.

As handled by the study authors: Nucleated cell counts were estimated from reference gene primer amplification. Sequenced by immunoSEQ multiplex PCR; TCRdb stores in-frame clones only, minus some. V, J and clone size derive from that table, while D and trimming were established from the DNA sequence. The table lists about 160,000 clones, roughly 87% of them singletons. This CDR3 contains 14 residues. Trimming shortened V by 2 bases and J by 4 bases, and 12 bases separated the two germline ends. Looked up from germline, CDR1 is SGHRS and CDR2 is YFSETQ. The receptor's source is a woman aged 55-75 years with active or convalescent COVID-19. The sequenced sample consisted of peripheral blood. V is TRBV5-1 and J is TRBJ1-1; D perhaps matches TRBD1 (6 bases). CDR3 nucleotide sequence: TGCGCCAGCAGCTTAGGCCAGGGGCCCACTGAAGCTTTCTTT. This encodes CASSLGQGPTEAFF.